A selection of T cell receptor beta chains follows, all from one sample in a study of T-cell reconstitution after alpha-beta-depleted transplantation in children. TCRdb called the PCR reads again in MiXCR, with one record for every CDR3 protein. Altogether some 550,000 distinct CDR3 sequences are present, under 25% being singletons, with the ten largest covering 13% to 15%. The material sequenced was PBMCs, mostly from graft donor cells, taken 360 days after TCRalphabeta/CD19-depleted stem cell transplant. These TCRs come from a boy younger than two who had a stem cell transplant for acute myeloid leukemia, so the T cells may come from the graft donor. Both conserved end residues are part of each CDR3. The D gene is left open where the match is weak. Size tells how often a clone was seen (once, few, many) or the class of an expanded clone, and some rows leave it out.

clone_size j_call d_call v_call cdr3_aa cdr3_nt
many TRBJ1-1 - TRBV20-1 CSARDQPRVLNTEAFF TGCAGTGCTAGAGATCAGCCAAGGGTGTTGAACACTGAAGCTTTCTTT
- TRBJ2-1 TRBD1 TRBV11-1 CASSRSTYRQGSYNEQFF TGTGCCAGCAGCCGATCAACTTACCGACAGGGGTCCTACAATGAGCAGTTCTTC
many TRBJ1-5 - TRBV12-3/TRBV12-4 CASSKSQGYQPQHF TGTGCCAGCAGCAAGAGTCAGGGCTATCAGCCCCAGCATTTT
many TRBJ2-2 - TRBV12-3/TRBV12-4 CASRRTYGALTGELFF TGTGCCAGCAGACGAACCTACGGGGCCCTTACCGGGGAGCTGTTTTTT
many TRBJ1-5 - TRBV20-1 CSASGAGQPQHF TGCAGTGCTTCGGGCGCCGGCCAGCCCCAGCATTTT
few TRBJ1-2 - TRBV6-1 CASSHNRLRILNYGYTF TGTGCCAGCAGTCATAACAGGCTCCGGATCCTTAACTATGGCTACACCTTC
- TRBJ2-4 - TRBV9 CASSPVSLAKNIQYF TGTGCCAGCAGCCCTGTCAGCCTAGCCAAAAACATTCAGTACTTC
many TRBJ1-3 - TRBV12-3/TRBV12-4 CASSRRPGSGNTIYF TGTGCCAGCAGCCGGCGCCCGGGTTCTGGAAACACCATATATTTT
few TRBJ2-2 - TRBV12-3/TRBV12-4 CASSSSPGTGELFF TGTGCCAGCAGTTCCTCCCCCGGCACCGGGGAGCTGTTTTTT
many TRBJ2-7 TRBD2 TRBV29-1 CSVEVTGGTTYEQYF TGCAGCGTTGAAGTCACGGGGGGGACGACCTACGAGCAGTACTTC
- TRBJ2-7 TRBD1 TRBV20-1 CSASISRGPYEQYF TGCAGTGCTAGTATCTCCAGGGGGCCCTACGAGCAGTACTTC
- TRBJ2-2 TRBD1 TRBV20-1 CSARAPGGFGGELFF TGCAGTGCTAGAGCTCCAGGGGGCTTTGGCGGGGAGCTGTTTTTT
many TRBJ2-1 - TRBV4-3 CASSQGTGLFF TGCGCCAGCAGCCAAGGAACAGGGTTGTTCTTC
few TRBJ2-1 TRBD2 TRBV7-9 CASSSRLASGHEQFF TGTGCCAGCAGCTCCCGACTAGCCAGTGGACATGAGCAGTTCTTC
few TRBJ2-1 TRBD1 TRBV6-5 CASSYIMGQGYNEQFF TGTGCCAGCAGTTACATTATGGGACAGGGGTACAATGAGCAGTTCTTC
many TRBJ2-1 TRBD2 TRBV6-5 CASSFQTSGDDEQFF TGTGCCAGCAGTTTCCAGACTAGCGGGGACGATGAGCAGTTCTTC
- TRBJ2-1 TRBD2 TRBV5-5 CASSFFTSGYEQFF TGTGCCAGCAGCTTTTTCACTAGCGGATATGAGCAGTTCTTC
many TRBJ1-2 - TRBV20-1 CSARPLQGGYTF TGCAGTGCTAGACCCTTGCAGGGTGGCTACACCTTC
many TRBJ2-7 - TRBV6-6 CASTGTDYEQYF TGTGCCAGCACAGGAACCGACTACGAGCAGTACTTC
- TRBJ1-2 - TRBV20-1 CSARGQTTNYGYTF TGCAGTGCTAGAGGACAGACTACTAACTATGGCTACACCTTC
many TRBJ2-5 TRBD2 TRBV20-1 CSAMRIAGRRETQYF TGCAGTGCTATGCGAATAGCGGGGCGGCGAGAGACCCAGTACTTC
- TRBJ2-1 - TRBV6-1 CASEYRPPYNEQFF TGTGCCAGCGAGTACAGGCCCCCCTACAATGAGCAGTTCTTC
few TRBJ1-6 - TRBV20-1 CSARDRGQVNSPLHF TGCAGTGCTAGAGATCGAGGGCAGGTTAATTCACCCCTCCACTTT
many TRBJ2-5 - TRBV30 CAWSPRRETQYF TGTGCCTGGAGTCCCAGGAGAGAGACCCAGTACTTC
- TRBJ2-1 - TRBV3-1 CASSGRTKNEQFF TGTGCCAGCAGCGGACGGACCAAAAATGAGCAGTTCTTC
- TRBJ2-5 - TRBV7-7 CASSLTRIGETQYF TGTGCCAGCAGCTTGACCCGAATCGGAGAGACCCAGTACTTC
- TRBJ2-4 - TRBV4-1 CASSQGPRGEAKNIQYF TGCGCCAGCAGCCAAGGCCCAAGGGGCGAGGCCAAAAACATTCAGTACTTC